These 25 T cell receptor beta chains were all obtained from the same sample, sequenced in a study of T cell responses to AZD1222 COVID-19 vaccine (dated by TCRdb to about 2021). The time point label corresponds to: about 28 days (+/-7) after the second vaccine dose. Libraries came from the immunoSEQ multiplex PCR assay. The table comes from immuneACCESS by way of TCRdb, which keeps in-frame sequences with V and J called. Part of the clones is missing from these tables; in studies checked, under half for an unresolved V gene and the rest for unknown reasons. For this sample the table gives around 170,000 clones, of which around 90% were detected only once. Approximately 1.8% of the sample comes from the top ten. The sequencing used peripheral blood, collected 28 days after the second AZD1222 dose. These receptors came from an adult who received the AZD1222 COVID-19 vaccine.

As DNA, the CDR3 is TGTGCCAGCAGCCAGGGGCAGAATAATTCACCCCTCCACTTT. Translated: CASSQGQNNSPLHF. The chain is built from TRBV4-2 and TRBJ1-6; D possibly corresponds to TRBD1 (5 bases). The V end lost 3 bases, the J end lost 5 bases, and 8 bases lay between the germline ends. Germline V gene data show CDR1 as LGHNA and CDR2 as YNFKEQ. The CDR3 covers 14 residues.

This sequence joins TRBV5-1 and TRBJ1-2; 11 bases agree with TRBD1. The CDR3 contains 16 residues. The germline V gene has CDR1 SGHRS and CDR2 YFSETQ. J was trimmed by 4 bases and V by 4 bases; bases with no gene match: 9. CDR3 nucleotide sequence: TGCGCCAGCAGCATTTCCGGGACAGGGGGGAGCTATGGCTACACCTTC. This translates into CASSISGTGGSYGYTF.

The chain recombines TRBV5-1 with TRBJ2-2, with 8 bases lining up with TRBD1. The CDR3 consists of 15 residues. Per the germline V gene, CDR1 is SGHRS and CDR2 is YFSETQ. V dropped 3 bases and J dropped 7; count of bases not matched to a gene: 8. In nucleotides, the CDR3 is TGCGCCAGCAGCTCCAGGACAGGGAGTGACGGGGAGCTGTTTTTT. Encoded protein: CASSSRTGSDGELFF.

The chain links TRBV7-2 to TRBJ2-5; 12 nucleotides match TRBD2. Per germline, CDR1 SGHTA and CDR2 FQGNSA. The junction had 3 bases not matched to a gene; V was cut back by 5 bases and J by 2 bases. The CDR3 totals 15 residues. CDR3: CASSQTSGGQETQYF. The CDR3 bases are TGTGCCAGCAGCCAGACTAGCGGGGGACAAGAGACCCAGTACTTC.

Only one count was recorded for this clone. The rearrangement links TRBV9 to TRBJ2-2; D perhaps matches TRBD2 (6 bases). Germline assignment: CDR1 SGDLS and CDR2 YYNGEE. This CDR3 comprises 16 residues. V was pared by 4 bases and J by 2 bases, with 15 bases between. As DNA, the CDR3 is TGTGCCAGCAGCCTTTGGGGTAGCGGAAACACCGGGGAGCTGTTTTTT. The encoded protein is CASSLWGSGNTGELFF.

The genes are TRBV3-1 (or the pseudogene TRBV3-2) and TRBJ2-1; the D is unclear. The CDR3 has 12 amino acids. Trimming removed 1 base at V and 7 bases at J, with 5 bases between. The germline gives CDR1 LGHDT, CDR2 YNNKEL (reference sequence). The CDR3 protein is CASSQVRNEQFF. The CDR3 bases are TGTGCCAGCAGCCAAGTAAGGAATGAGCAGTTCTTC.

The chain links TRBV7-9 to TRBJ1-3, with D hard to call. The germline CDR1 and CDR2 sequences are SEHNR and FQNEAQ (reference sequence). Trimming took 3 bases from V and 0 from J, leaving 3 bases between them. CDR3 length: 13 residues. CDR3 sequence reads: CASSFGSGNTIYF. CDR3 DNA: TGTGCCAGCAGCTTTGGCTCTGGAAACACCATATATTTT.

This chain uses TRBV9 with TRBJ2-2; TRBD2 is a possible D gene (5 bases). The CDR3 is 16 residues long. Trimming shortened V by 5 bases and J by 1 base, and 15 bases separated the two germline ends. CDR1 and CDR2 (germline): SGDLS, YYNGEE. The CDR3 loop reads CASSKTATRNTGELFF. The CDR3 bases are TGTGCCAGCAGTAAAACGGCCACTAGGAACACCGGGGAGCTGTTTTTT. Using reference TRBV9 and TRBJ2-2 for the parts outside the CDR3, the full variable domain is DSGVTQTPKHLITATGQRVTLRCSPRSGDLSVYWYQQSLDQGLQFLIQYYNGEERAKGNILERFSAQQFPDLHSELNLSSLELGDSALYFCASSKTATRNTGELFFGEGSRLTVL.

CDR3 loop: CASSLLGVGNYGYTF. The CDR3 DNA reads as TGTGCCAGCAGTTTATTGGGGGTCGGTAACTATGGCTACACCTTC. J is TRBJ1-2 and V is TRBV28, with a tentative D call TRBD1 (5 bases). V was trimmed by 1 base and J by 1 base, leaving 10 bases between them. CDR1 is MDHEN and CDR2 is SYDVKM in the germline V gene. The CDR3 runs 15 residues.

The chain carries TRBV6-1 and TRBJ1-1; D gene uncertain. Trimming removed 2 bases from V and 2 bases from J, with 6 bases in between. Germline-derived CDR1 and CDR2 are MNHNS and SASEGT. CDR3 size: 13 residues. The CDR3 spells CASSEFRNTEAFF. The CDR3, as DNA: TGTGCCAGCAGTGAATTCAGAAACACTGAAGCTTTCTTT.

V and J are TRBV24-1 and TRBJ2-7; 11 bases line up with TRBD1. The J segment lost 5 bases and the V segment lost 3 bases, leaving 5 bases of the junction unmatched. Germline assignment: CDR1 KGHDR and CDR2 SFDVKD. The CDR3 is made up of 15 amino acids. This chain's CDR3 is CATSDAGQGANEQYF. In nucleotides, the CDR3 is TGTGCCACCAGTGATGCCGGACAGGGGGCGAACGAGCAGTACTTC.

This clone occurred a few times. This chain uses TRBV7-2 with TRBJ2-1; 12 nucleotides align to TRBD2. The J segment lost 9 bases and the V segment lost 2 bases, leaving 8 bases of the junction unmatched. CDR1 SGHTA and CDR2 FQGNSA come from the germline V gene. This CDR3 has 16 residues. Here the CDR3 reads CASSLQTSGSGGEQFF. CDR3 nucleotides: TGTGCCAGCAGCTTACAGACTAGCGGGAGCGGGGGTGAGCAGTTCTTC.

Here the CDR3 reads CASRLMPGRSHYEQYF. DNA of the CDR3: TGTGCCAGCAGATTGATGCCGGGACGGTCCCACTACGAGCAGTACTTC. The chain couples TRBV2 to TRBJ2-7; D possibly uses TRBD1 or TRBD2 (5 bases each). The V gene's germline CDR1 is SNHLY and CDR2 FYNNEI. This CDR3 spans 16 amino acids. V lost 6 bases to trimming and J lost 3 bases, with 21 bases between them.

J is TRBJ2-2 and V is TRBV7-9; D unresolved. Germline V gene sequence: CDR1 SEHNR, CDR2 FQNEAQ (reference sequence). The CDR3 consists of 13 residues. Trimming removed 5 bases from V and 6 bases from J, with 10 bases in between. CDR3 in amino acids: CASSQGSSGELFF. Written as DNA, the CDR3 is TGTGCCAGCAGCCAAGGTAGCTCCGGGGAGCTGTTTTTT.

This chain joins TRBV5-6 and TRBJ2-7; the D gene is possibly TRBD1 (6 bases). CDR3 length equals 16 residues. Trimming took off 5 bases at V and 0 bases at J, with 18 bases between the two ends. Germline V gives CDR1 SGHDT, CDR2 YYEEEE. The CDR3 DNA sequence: TGTGCCAGCAGTTCCCTCCCAGGGGACGACTCCTACGAGCAGTACTTC. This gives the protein CASSSLPGDDSYEQYF.

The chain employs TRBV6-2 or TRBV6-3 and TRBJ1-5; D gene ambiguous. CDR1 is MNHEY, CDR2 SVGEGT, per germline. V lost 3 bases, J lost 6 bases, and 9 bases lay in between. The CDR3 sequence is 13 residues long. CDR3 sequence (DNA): TGTGCCAGCAGTTATCTATCAGGTCAGCCCCAGCATTTT. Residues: CASSYLSGQPQHF.

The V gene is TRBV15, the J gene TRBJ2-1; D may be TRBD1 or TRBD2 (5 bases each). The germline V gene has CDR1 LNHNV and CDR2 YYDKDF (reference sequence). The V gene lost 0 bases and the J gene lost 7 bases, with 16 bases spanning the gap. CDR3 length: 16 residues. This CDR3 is CATSRDLRDPGNEQFF. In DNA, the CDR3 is TGTGCCACCAGCAGAGATTTACGGGACCCCGGGAATGAGCAGTTCTTC.

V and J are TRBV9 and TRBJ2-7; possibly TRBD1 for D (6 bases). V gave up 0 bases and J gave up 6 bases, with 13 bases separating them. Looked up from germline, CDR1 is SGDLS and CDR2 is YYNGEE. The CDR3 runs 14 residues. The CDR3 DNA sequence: TGTGCCAGCAGCGTAGGGGGACACCTCTCCGAGCAGTACTTC. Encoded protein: CASSVGGHLSEQYF.

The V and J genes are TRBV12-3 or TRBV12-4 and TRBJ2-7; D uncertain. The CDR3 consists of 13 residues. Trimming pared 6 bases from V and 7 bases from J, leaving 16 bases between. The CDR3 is CASSIDTPREQYF. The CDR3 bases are TGTGCCAGCAGCATCGACACCCCCAGGGAGCAGTACTTC.

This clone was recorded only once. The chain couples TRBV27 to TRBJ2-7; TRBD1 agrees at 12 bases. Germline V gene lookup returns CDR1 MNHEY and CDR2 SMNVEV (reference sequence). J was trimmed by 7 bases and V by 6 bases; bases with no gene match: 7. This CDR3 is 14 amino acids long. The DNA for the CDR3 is TGTGCCAGCAGCCCGGGACAGGGGGCCCGGGAGCAGTACTTC. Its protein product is CASSPGQGAREQYF.

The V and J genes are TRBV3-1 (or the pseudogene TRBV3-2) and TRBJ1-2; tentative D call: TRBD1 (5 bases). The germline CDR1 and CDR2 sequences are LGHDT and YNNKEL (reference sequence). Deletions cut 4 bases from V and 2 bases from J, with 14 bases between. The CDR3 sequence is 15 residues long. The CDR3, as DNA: TGTGCCAGCAGCCCTTTCCGGGACTTCAACTATGGCTACACCTTC. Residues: CASSPFRDFNYGYTF.

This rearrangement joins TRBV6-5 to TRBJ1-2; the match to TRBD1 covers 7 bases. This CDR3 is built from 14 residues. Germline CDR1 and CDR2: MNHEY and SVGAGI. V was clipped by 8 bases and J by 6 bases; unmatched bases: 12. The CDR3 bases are TGTGCCAGCCTCGAAGGGGGCAGGGGGAATGGCTACACCTTC. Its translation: CASLEGGRGNGYTF.

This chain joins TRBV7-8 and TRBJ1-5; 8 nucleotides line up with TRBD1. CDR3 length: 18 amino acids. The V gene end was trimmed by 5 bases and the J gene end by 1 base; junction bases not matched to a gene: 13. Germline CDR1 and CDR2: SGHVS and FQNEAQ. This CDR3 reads CASSISGGPRSSNQPQHF. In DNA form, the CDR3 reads TGTGCCAGCAGCATATCAGGGGGCCCCCGGAGCAGCAATCAGCCCCAGCATTTT.

In nucleotides, the CDR3 is TGTGCCAGCAGCTCTGGACTGAGATATACGGCAAACACTGAAGCTTTCTTT. It yields the protein CASSSGLRYTANTEAFF. The J gene is TRBJ1-1, the V gene TRBV5-6; D call uncertain. Trimming removed 3 bases at V and 2 bases at J, with 20 bases between. The CDR3 length is 17 residues. Germline V gene data show CDR1 as SGHDT and CDR2 as YYEEEE.

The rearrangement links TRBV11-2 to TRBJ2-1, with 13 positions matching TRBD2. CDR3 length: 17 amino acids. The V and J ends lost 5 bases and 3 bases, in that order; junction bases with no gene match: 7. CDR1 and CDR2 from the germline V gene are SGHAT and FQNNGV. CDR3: CASSPGLAGEHYNEQFF. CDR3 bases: TGTGCCAGCAGCCCAGGACTAGCGGGGGAGCACTACAATGAGCAGTTCTTC.